This T cell receptor (beta chain) was retrieved from a study of cytomegalovirus exposure and HLA in healthy donors. Study findings and constraints: Upon later analysis, TCR association rates were observed to vary by HLA locus, being highest for DRB1 and lowest for HLA-C. A cluster of highly shared sequence variants was likely a sequencing artifact. HLA-A and HLA-B allele assignments for most subjects were reportedly predicted accurately using TCR beta sequences. Presence/absence analyses supposed approximately even sequencing depth among donors.

Primers for the PCR totalled 60 Vbeta and 13 Jbeta. Assay used: immunoSEQ multiplex PCR; TCRdb lists only in-frame clones, some missing. Of more than 95,000 clones in the sample, less than 85% were seen once. The CDR3 has 17 amino acids. J lost 5 bases, V lost 5 bases, and 13 bases had no gene match. The V gene's germline CDR1 is LGHNT and CDR2 FRNRAP. On this clone itself: Its target is not known.

The sequence derives from a young woman in good health and CMV-seropositive. V is TRBV12-5 and J is TRBJ2-3, with 10 bases lining up with TRBD2. Specimen: PBMCs. CDR3 nucleotides: TGTGCTAGTGGTGAGAGCGGGAGGGCCAACGGGGGAGATACGCAGTATTTT. Its protein product is CASGESGRANGGDTQYF.